The clone carrying this TCR beta chain has a handful of counts. Its antigen is unknown. The Oncomine TCR Beta short-read assay was applied to DNA of cultured CD4+ T cells. MiXCR, run by TCRdb on the PCR reads, gives a single entry per CDR3 protein. This sample has tens of thousands of distinct CDR3 sequences; roughly 33% occur once, and the top ten carry more than 9.5%. Germline CDR1 is DFQATT and CDR2 is SNEGSKA (reference sequence). CDR3 length equals 18 residues. After removal of 4 bases from V and 3 bases from J, the junction contained 16 bases not matched to a gene. Described time point: late sampling 161 to 241 days after vaccination in a few convalescent patients. Treatment defined: approximately 10-day PBMC culture with coronavirus spike peptide pools or control peptides (ViraFEST assay). Convalescent patients tested SARS-CoV-2 PCR positive from March to December 2020, before Alpha, Beta and Delta emerged.

This sample is drawn from a study of vaccination and CD4 T cells after COVID-19. For the study at large: Stimulation used overlapping spike peptides from SARS-CoV-2, HCoV-NL63, HCoV-OC43 and HCoV-229E.

Findings and caveats of the study: In median terms, SARS-CoV-2-reactive clonotypes went from roughly 21 to 40, a nonsignificant rise. Spike mono-reactivity marked 304 of 307 vaccine-specific clones in convalescent patients.

The chain combines TRBV20-1 with TRBJ2-1; 9 bases fit TRBD2. The sequence was collected from a human donor who had recovered from COVID-19. The input for sequencing was CD4+ T cells from blood, cultured in vitro, taken about 7 months after SARS-CoV-2 vaccination. The CDR3 nucleotides read TGCAGTGCTAAAACGACTAGCGGACACAAACCAGGCTACAATGAGCAGTTCTTC. This translates into CSAKTTSGHKPGYNEQFF.